This T cell receptor beta chain originates from a study of T cell repertoires in cytomegalovirus infection. Whole-study context: Signatures in public TCR beta sequences pointed to both CMV infection and matching HLA type.

TCRdb re-derived calls from the reads in MiXCR, one entry per CDR3 protein. The sample holds about 260,000 distinct CDR3 sequences, roughly 15% seen once. Findings of the study overall: HLA-C-restricted CMV clonotypes gave the most frequent clonotype in two of eight donors. Cumulative frequency of public TCR beta families picked out carriers of CMV plus the relevant HLA.

The length of the CDR3 is 15 residues. Trimming at V came to 5 bases and at J to 3 bases, leaving 6 bases not matched to a gene. Germline V gene lookup returns CDR1 DFQATT and CDR2 SNEGSKA (reference sequence). Comment on this clonotype: The antigen is unknown.

This chain joins TRBV20-1 and TRBJ2-1; 11 nucleotides align to TRBD2. This clonotype originated in a human donor in good health (CMV status not recorded). Some clones in this sample may be carry-over from other donors' samples. Sequencing used PBMCs. As DNA, the CDR3 is TGCAGTGCTGCCGAGACTAGCGGGGTCTACAATGAGCAGTTCTTC. It translates to CSAAETSGVYNEQFF.